One sample yielded the 12 T cell receptor beta chains listed below, sequenced in a study of control samples from healthy donors and cancer patients. The method was immunoSEQ multiplex PCR; TCRdb's version includes in-frame clones alone and lacks a portion of them. The sample includes tens of thousands of clones, roughly four fifths seen only once; the top ten take roughly 9.8%. The sequenced material came from blood. Every receptor here comes from a woman between 55 and 75 years old in good health.

The chain combines TRBV3-1 (or the pseudogene TRBV3-2) with TRBJ2-1, with D perhaps matching TRBD2 (6 bases). In germline, CDR1 is LGHDT, CDR2 YNNKEL (reference sequence). The V and J ends lost 4 bases and 7 bases respectively, with 20 bases between them. This CDR3 has 16 amino acids. This CDR3 reads CASSRFSGGVGNEQFF. CDR3 nucleotides: TGTGCCAGCAGCCGGTTTAGCGGAGGGGTGGGGAATGAGCAGTTCTTC.

The chain couples TRBV2 to TRBJ2-1, with 10 nucleotides matching TRBD2. The CDR3 length is 15 residues. V lost 9 bases, J lost 0 bases, and 5 bases stayed unmatched. Per germline, CDR1 SNHLY and CDR2 FYNNEI. The CDR3 region has the DNA TGTGCCAGTCATCCTAGCGGGAGCTCCTACAATGAGCAGTTCTTC. Translated: CASHPSGSSYNEQFF.

This chain links TRBV11-2 with TRBJ2-1; the D is unclear. Trimming cost V 5 bases and J 0 bases, with 11 bases left between them. Germline-derived CDR1 and CDR2 are SGHAT and FQNNGV. The CDR3 sequence is 15 residues long. CDR3 sequence: CASSVQRSSYNEQFF. CDR3 in DNA: TGTGCCAGCAGCGTACAGCGTTCCTCCTACAATGAGCAGTTCTTC. The full variable domain, completed using reference TRBV11-2 and TRBJ2-1, is EAGVAQSPRYKIIEKRQSVAFWCNPISGHATLYWYQQILGQGPKLLIQFQNNGVVDDSQLPKDRFSAERLKGVDSTLKIQPAKLEDSAVYLCASSVQRSSYNEQFFGPGTRLTVL.

The CDR3 spells CASSYRRDNEKLFF. CDR3 nucleotides: TGTGCCAGCAGTTACCGGCGGGACAACGAAAAACTGTTTTTT. This chain connects TRBV6-2 or TRBV6-3 to TRBJ1-4, with a tentative D call TRBD1 (6 bases). CDR1 and CDR2 from the germline V gene are MNHEY and SVGEGT. The CDR3 runs to 14 residues. The ends were cut back, 2 bases at V and 8 bases at J, with 12 bases in the middle.

V usage is TRBV11-2 and J usage is TRBJ1-1, with 8 bases that match TRBD1. The CDR3 runs 14 residues. J lost 3 bases, V lost 6 bases, and 6 bases had no gene match. Germline V gives CDR1 SGHAT, CDR2 FQNNGV. The CDR3 DNA reads TGTGCCAGCAGATACAGGGGGGAGGACACTGAAGCTTTCTTT. Protein: CASRYRGEDTEAFF.

This clone turned up a few times. V gene TRBV5-1 combines with J gene TRBJ2-1, with D maybe TRBD2 (6 bases). CDR1 SGHRS and CDR2 YFSETQ come from the germline V gene. The CDR3 sequence is 16 residues long. V was shortened by 3 bases and J by 0 bases, with 13 bases between the two germline ends. The chain's CDR3 is CASSSLGGSSYNEQFF. CDR3 nucleotide sequence: TGCGCCAGCAGCTCCCTGGGGGGTAGCTCCTACAATGAGCAGTTCTTC.

J is TRBJ2-4 and V is TRBV11-3; D gene uncertain. The CDR3 loop spans 12 amino acids. The V end was cut by 4 bases, the J end by 10 bases, with 11 bases between. The germline V gene has CDR1 SGHNT and CDR2 YENEEA. The CDR3 here is CASSSDGGIQYF. DNA of the CDR3: TGTGCCAGCAGCTCCGACGGTGGGATTCAGTACTTC.

The chain is built from TRBV3-1 (or the pseudogene TRBV3-2) and TRBJ1-4; D not certain. V dropped 3 bases and J dropped 8 bases, with 16 bases sitting between them. Germline V gives CDR1 LGHDT, CDR2 YNNKEL (reference sequence). The CDR3 is 15 amino acids. The CDR3 nucleotides read TGTGCCAGCAGCCACCCGCTACAGAGGGAGGAAAAACTGTTTTTT. Translated, it gives CASSHPLQREEKLFF.

The CDR3: CASSLSGLAENYSPLHF. In DNA, the CDR3 is TGCGCCAGCAGCTTGTCGGGCTTGGCAGAGAACTATTCACCCCTCCACTTT. The rearrangement joins TRBV5-1 to TRBJ1-6; D unclear. This CDR3 spans 17 amino acids. CDR1 is SGHRS, CDR2 YFSETQ, per germline. The ends were cut back, 1 base at V and 8 bases at J, with 19 bases in the middle.

This chain uses TRBV19 with TRBJ1-5; 7 nucleotides match TRBD1. Germline assignment: CDR1 LNHDA and CDR2 SQIVND (reference sequence). V trimming: 5 bases; J trimming: 1 base; junction bases outside the gene matches: 2. This CDR3 comprises 14 residues. CDR3 DNA sequence: TGTGCCAGTAGTCTGACAGGGAGCAATCAGCCCCAGCATTTT. Translating gives CASSLTGSNQPQHF.

This clone was observed a handful of times. The V and J genes are TRBV5-8 and TRBJ2-7; the match to TRBD2 covers 7 bases. The V segment lost 4 bases and the J segment 6 bases; nucleotides outside the gene matches: 4. Germline V CDR1 and CDR2: SGHTS, YDEGEE. The CDR3 covers 12 residues. CDR3 region: CASSRWTSEQYF. The CDR3 bases are TGTGCCAGCAGCCGATGGACTAGCGAGCAGTACTTC.

The J gene is TRBJ1-6, the V gene TRBV28; D may be TRBD1 (6 bases). The V and J ends lost 6 bases and 1 base respectively, with 13 bases between them. CDR3 length equals 16 residues. Germline assignment: CDR1 MDHEN and CDR2 SYDVKM. In DNA form, the CDR3 reads TGTGCCAGCAGGAACAGGGAGGGGTCCTATAATTCACCCCTCCACTTT. Translating it yields CASRNREGSYNSPLHF. The variable domain in full, with the rest retrieved from reference TRBV28 and TRBJ1-6, is DVKVTQSSRYLVKRTGEKVFLECVQDMDHENMFWYRQDPGLGLRLIYFSYDVKMKEKGDIPEGYSVSREKKERFSLILESASTNQTSMYLCASRNREGSYNSPLHFGNGTRLTVT.